The rows below give T cell receptor beta chains drawn from one sample of a study of blood T cells in healthy people across ages. MiXCR, applied by TCRdb to the 5' RACE reads, yields one record per CDR3 protein. The data show over 1,500,000 distinct CDR3 sequences, less than 50% seen once. The sample taken for sequencing was blood. The receptors shown here come from a woman in her forties in good health. CDR3s include the opening cysteine and the closing phenylalanine or tryptophan. The D gene is left open where the match is weak. Clone size is given for some rows only: seen once, a few or many times, or a class if the clone is expanded.

V gene,clone size,D gene,J gene,CDR3 protein,CDR3 DNA
TRBV6-5,few,-,TRBJ2-3,CASKGSADTQYF,TGTGCCAGCAAGGGAAGCGCAGATACGCAGTATTTT
TRBV4-3,-,-,TRBJ2-4,CASSQQAYVDIQYF,TGCGCCAGCAGCCAGCAGGCCTATGTAGACATTCAGTACTTC
TRBV7-2,-,TRBD2,TRBJ2-3,CASSLALRRTSGPRLFTDTQYF,TGTGCCAGCAGCTTAGCGCTCCGGAGGACTAGCGGACCACGCCTTTTCACAGATACGCAGTATTTT
TRBV7-2,-,TRBD1,TRBJ1-5,CASSLVGRFGTGGLQPQHF,TGTGCCAGCAGCTTGGTTGGGAGATTCGGGACAGGTGGCCTTCAGCCCCAGCATTTT
TRBV12-3/TRBV12-4,few,-,TRBJ2-7,CASSLTSASYEQYF,TGTGCCAGCAGTTTAACATCGGCCTCCTACGAGCAGTACTTC
TRBV6-6,-,TRBD1,TRBJ1-2,CASREQGPYTEGGYTF,TGTGCCAGCAGAGAACAGGGGCCTTATACAGAGGGCGGCTACACCTTC
TRBV9,few,-,TRBJ2-5,CASSVESSAETQYF,TGTGCCAGCAGCGTAGAGAGCAGCGCGGAGACCCAGTACTTC
TRBV12-3/TRBV12-4,-,-,TRBJ1-4,CASRYSGEPEKLFF,TGTGCCAGCAGATACTCCGGGGAGCCTGAAAAACTGTTTTTT
TRBV20-1,few,-,TRBJ2-7,CSARRSGSDYEQYF,TGCAGTGCTAGAAGATCAGGGTCCGACTACGAGCAGTACTTC
TRBV3-1,-,TRBD2,TRBJ2-3,CASSQGGGRGASTDTQYF,TGTGCCAGCAGCCAAGGCGGTGGGCGGGGGGCATCAACAGATACGCAGTATTTT
TRBV24-1,-,-,TRBJ2-1,CATSDYYEQFF,TGTGCCACCAGTGATTACTATGAGCAGTTCTTC
TRBV5-8,-,TRBD1,TRBJ2-2,CASSPLRQGANTGELFF,TGTGCCAGCAGCCCCCTCCGACAGGGGGCGAACACCGGGGAGCTGTTTTTT
TRBV6-5,-,-,TRBJ2-5,CASSSFGQSKETQYF,TGTGCCAGCAGTTCTTTCGGACAGTCTAAAGAGACCCAGTACTTC
TRBV20-1,once,TRBD1,TRBJ2-7,CSARDLGQGSSYEQYF,TGCAGTGCTAGAGACCTTGGACAGGGGAGCTCCTACGAGCAGTACTTC
TRBV4-3,-,-,TRBJ2-7,CASSLGSGTRNEQYF,TGCGCCAGCAGCCTAGGATCGGGGACTCGTAACGAGCAGTACTTC
TRBV12-3/TRBV12-4,-,-,TRBJ2-3,CASSNDPRADTQYF,TGTGCCAGCAGCAACGACCCTCGGGCGGATACGCAGTATTTT
TRBV7-2,-,-,TRBJ2-5,CATTAWGAQETQYF,TGTGCCACTACGGCCTGGGGGGCTCAAGAGACCCAGTACTTC
TRBV12-3/TRBV12-4,-,-,TRBJ1-6,CASSRGGNLNSPLHF,TGTGCCAGCAGTAGGGGGGGCAATCTGAATTCACCCCTCCACTTT
TRBV27,-,-,TRBJ1-1,CASSWDGAPGAEAFF,TGCGCCAGCAGTTGGGACGGGGCACCGGGGGCTGAAGCTTTCTTT
TRBV15,few,-,TRBJ1-2,CATSRPGTGNYGYTF,TGTGCCACCAGCAGACCCGGGACGGGGAACTATGGCTACACCTTC
TRBV6-5,-,TRBD2,TRBJ2-5,CASSYAGGSTLAGQETQYF,TGTGCCAGCAGTTACGCGGGGGGCTCTACTCTGGCGGGTCAAGAGACCCAGTACTTC
TRBV29-1,-,-,TRBJ2-7,CSRREGCLNEQYF,TGCTCTCGCAGAGAGGGGTGTTTGAACGAGCAGTACTTC
TRBV5-1,few,-,TRBJ2-1,CASRYIPAETSYNEQFF,TGCGCCAGCAGGTATATTCCGGCAGAGACCTCCTACAATGAGCAGTTCTTC
TRBV3-1,few,TRBD2,TRBJ2-5,CASSQEGLAGGLETQYF,TGTGCCAGCAGCCAAGAGGGGCTAGCGGGGGGGCTAGAGACCCAGTACTTC
TRBV7-2,few,-,TRBJ2-3,CASSLPRGGDTQYF,TGTGCCAGCAGCTTACCGCGTGGGGGCGATACGCAGTATTTT
TRBV14,-,-,TRBJ2-7,CASSPLGPPHEQYF,TGTGCCAGCAGCCCACTAGGGCCCCCTCACGAGCAGTACTTC
TRBV28,-,TRBD1,TRBJ2-1,CASSPWTGGKYNEQFF,TGTGCCAGCAGTCCCTGGACAGGGGGCAAGTACAATGAGCAGTTCTTC
TRBV6-5,-,-,TRBJ2-6,CASSYSFSSGLSTGANVLTF,TGTGCCAGCAGTTACTCGTTTAGTTCAGGGCTTAGTACTGGGGCCAACGTCCTGACTTTC
TRBV7-2,-,-,TRBJ2-5,CASSLGPGRNYEQYF,TGTGCCAGCAGCTTAGGCCCAGGCCGAAACTATGAGCAGTACTTC
TRBV4-1,-,-,TRBJ2-7,CASSQGAGISYEQYF,TGCGCCAGCAGCCAAGGAGCCGGAATCTCCTACGAGCAGTACTTC
TRBV24-1,-,-,TRBJ2-3,CATSAATSWSSDTQYF,TGTGCCACCAGTGCCGCGACTAGTTGGTCATCAGATACGCAGTATTTT
TRBV7-2,-,TRBD2,TRBJ2-5,CASSLVRGGLGETQYF,TGTGCCAGCAGCTTAGTGCGGGGGGGCCTTGGCGAGACCCAGTACTTC
TRBV7-8,-,-,TRBJ2-7,CAGSLSSLLEQYF,TGTGCCGGCAGCCTTAGTTCTTTGCTCGAGCAGTACTTC
TRBV7-2,-,TRBD2,TRBJ2-1,CANSLGLAGNKPYNEQFF,TGTGCCAACAGCTTGGGACTAGCGGGAAATAAACCCTACAATGAGCAGTTCTTC
TRBV11-2,-,-,TRBJ1-6,CASSEAIPWQSRSSYNSPLHF,TGTGCCAGCAGCGAGGCAATCCCTTGGCAGTCCAGGAGCTCCTATAATTCACCCCTCCACTTT
TRBV2,-,-,TRBJ2-5,CASSESGYQETQYF,TGTGCCAGCAGTGAGTCGGGTTACCAAGAGACCCAGTACTTC
TRBV6-5,-,-,TRBJ2-3,CASSYGDGGGTQYF,TGCGCCAGCAGTTACGGGGACGGGGGTGGTACGCAGTATTTT
TRBV3-1,-,-,TRBJ2-1,CASSPTGTRAYNEQFF,TGTGCCAGCAGCCCCACCGGGACCCGCGCGTACAATGAGCAGTTCTTC
TRBV5-1,-,TRBD1,TRBJ2-7,CASSSQGASTYEQYF,TGCGCCAGCAGCTCGCAGGGGGCCTCCACCTACGAGCAGTACTTC
TRBV7-2,few,TRBD2,TRBJ2-3,CASSFLAGGADTQYF,TGTGCCAGCAGTTTCCTAGCGGGGGGTGCAGATACGCAGTATTTT
TRBV13,few,TRBD2,TRBJ2-7,CASSVIAGASSYEQYF,TGTGCCAGCAGCGTAATAGCGGGGGCGAGCTCCTACGAGCAGTACTTC
TRBV6-2/TRBV6-3,-,TRBD1,TRBJ2-5,CASSQTGAGGAETQYF,TGTGCCAGCAGTCAGACAGGGGCCGGGGGAGCGGAGACCCAGTACTTC
TRBV5-1,-,TRBD2,TRBJ2-7,CASSMTSGGSYEQYF,TGCGCCAGCAGCATGACTAGCGGGGGGTCTTACGAGCAGTACTTC
TRBV11-2,-,TRBD2,TRBJ2-1,CASSLDLGGYNEQFF,TGTGCCAGCAGCTTGGATCTCGGGGGGTACAATGAGCAGTTCTTC
TRBV5-1,-,TRBD1,TRBJ1-2,CASSLGQGAFGYGYTF,TGCGCCAGCAGCTTAGGACAGGGGGCTTTTGGCTATGGCTACACCTTC
TRBV7-2,-,TRBD2,TRBJ2-7,CASSSIRRGVGEQYF,TGTGCCAGCAGCTCAATTAGGCGGGGGGTGGGCGAGCAGTACTTC
TRBV3-1,once,-,TRBJ2-1,CASSQFPGASGEQFF,TGTGCCAGCAGCCAATTCCCAGGGGCGTCGGGTGAGCAGTTCTTC
TRBV7-2,few,-,TRBJ2-1,CASSSSLGNEQFF,TGTGCCAGCAGCTCTTCTCTGGGCAATGAGCAGTTCTTC